This T cell receptor (beta chain) is drawn from a study of T cell responses to AZD1222 COVID-19 vaccine. Study-level points and caveats: Regions 160-218 and 743-854 dominated among vaccine-associated CD4 TCRs spanning spike. Nearly half of spike-specific TCRs reportedly target unmutated variant regions. Repertoires were collected only later (after the peak T cell response had occurred).

Produced via immunoSEQ multiplex PCR; TCRdb's table is partial and in-frame only. The sample has around 150,000 clones, roughly 92% seen once. This CDR3 is built from 14 residues. Germline assignment: CDR1 MNHEY and CDR2 SVGEGT. The V and J ends lost 5 bases and 3 bases respectively, with 14 bases between them. This clone was observed a single time. Its matching antigen is unknown. This chain links TRBV6-2 or TRBV6-3 with TRBJ2-7; possible D gene TRBD2, 5 bases. The sample here was peripheral blood, taken 28 days after the second AZD1222 dose. The sequence was obtained from an adult who received the AZD1222 COVID-19 vaccine. This CDR3 reads CASSPDGNGYEQYF. The CDR3 nucleotides are TGTGCCAGCAGTCCGGACGGGAATGGCTACGAGCAGTACTTC.